The 13 T cell receptor beta chains below come from one sample, sequenced in a study of T cells in Graves' hyperthyroidism and ophthalmopathy. RNA transcripts served as the template for amplifying TCR beta CDR3 regions. The HTBI primer set served for first-round RT-PCR of the TCR CDR3. One entry per CDR3 protein, called by TCRdb with MiXCR from the multiplex PCR reads. The sample lists roughly 180,000 distinct CDR3 sequences, roughly 9.4% occurring once. Sample: blood. These receptors came from a woman aged 18-29 years with Graves' hyperthyroidism that later progressed to Graves' ophthalmopathy.

This clonotype was counted at least ten times. The chain combines TRBV30 with TRBJ2-1, with D maybe TRBD2 (6 bases). The CDR3 runs to 16 residues. Germline values: CDR1 GTSNPN, CDR2 SVGIG (reference sequence). Trimming cost V 1 base and J 1 base, with 14 bases left between them. The CDR3 nucleotides read TGTGCCTGGAGTGGTGTAGCGGTAAGATCCTACAATGAGCAGTTCTTC. This gives the protein CAWSGVAVRSYNEQFF.

The sample holds many counts of this clonotype. V gene TRBV20-1 combines with J gene TRBJ2-7; D assignment may be TRBD1 or TRBD2 (5 bases each). The germline V and J ends were trimmed by 2 bases and 4 bases, with 18 bases remaining between them. Germline-derived CDR1 and CDR2 are DFQATT and SNEGSKA (reference sequence). The CDR3 consists of 15 residues. CDR3 region: CSARRGAGVGYEQYF. CDR3 sequence (DNA): TGCAGTGCTAGAAGGGGCGCGGGTGTAGGGTACGAGCAGTACTTC.

This clonotype was picked up a small number of times. The rearrangement joins TRBV4-2 to TRBJ1-2, with 12 bases identical to TRBD1. This CDR3 comprises 13 residues. Looked up from germline, CDR1 is LGHNA and CDR2 is YNFKEQ. V dropped 7 bases and J dropped 8; count of bases not matched to a gene: 5. The CDR3 DNA sequence: TGTGCCAGCAACCGGGACAGGGGGCTGGGCTACACCTTC. The encoded protein is CASNRDRGLGYTF.

The chain links TRBV19 to TRBJ2-7; possibly TRBD1 or TRBD2 for D (6 bases each). V lost 2 bases to trimming and J lost 3 bases, with 11 bases between them. Germline lookup yields CDR1 LNHDA and CDR2 SQIVND (reference sequence). The CDR3 has 14 amino acids. The CDR3 DNA follows: TGTGCCAGTAGTATATCGGGGGACAACTACGAGCAGTACTTC. Translation: CASSISGDNYEQYF.

Concerning this clonotype itself: It may be a read error: a sequence one base away is much more abundant. The chain has TRBV27 and TRBJ2-1; 12 nucleotides align to TRBD2. J gave up 9 bases and V 6 bases, and 6 bases lay outside the gene matches. CDR1 is MNHEY, CDR2 SMNVEV, per germline (reference sequence). This CDR3 is built from 14 residues. The DNA for the CDR3 is TGTGCCAGCAGATCTAGCGGGGGGGCCGGTGAGCAGTTCTTC. The encoded protein is CASRSSGGAGEQFF.

This clonotype was recorded a few times. The chain combines TRBV29-1 with TRBJ1-6; D is possibly TRBD1 (6 bases). The germline V gene encodes CDR1 SQVTM and CDR2 ANQGSEA. Trimming shortened V by 6 bases and J by 7 bases, and 16 bases separated the two germline ends. This CDR3 contains 14 residues. The CDR3 region is CSVKQGSPNSPLHF. The CDR3 DNA follows: TGCAGCGTAAAACAGGGTTCCCCCAATTCACCCCTCCACTTT.

This clonotype was picked up a small number of times. This likely comes from a read error, as the CDR3 has no conserved phenylalanine or tryptophan at its end. The chain carries TRBV6-1 and TRBJ1-2, with D hard to call. V lost 6 bases and J 1 base, leaving 18 bases between the germline ends. This CDR3 region has 16 residues. CDR1 MNHNS and CDR2 SASEGT come from the germline V gene. The CDR3 sequence: CASRNRREDHNYGYTL. DNA of the CDR3: TGTGCCAGCAGAAACCGGCGGGAGGACCATAACTATGGCTACACCCTC.

Many counts were recorded for this clonotype. The V gene is TRBV20-1, the J gene TRBJ2-7; D not certain. Germline V CDR1 and CDR2: DFQATT, SNEGSKA (reference sequence). This CDR3 contains 11 residues. V lost 3 bases to trimming and J lost 5 bases, with 8 bases between them. The CDR3 reads CSASRQNEQYF. In DNA form, the CDR3 reads TGCAGTGCTAGCAGGCAGAACGAGCAGTACTTC.

This clonotype came up many times. The rearrangement joins TRBV7-2 to TRBJ2-7; 8 bases map to TRBD1. The CDR3 is 15 amino acids. V gave up 5 bases and J gave up 2 bases; unmatched junction bases: 8. From germline, CDR1 is SGHTA and CDR2 FQGNSA. The CDR3: CASSPRGTGTYEQYF. CDR3 nucleotides: TGTGCCAGCAGCCCTCGAGGGACAGGCACCTACGAGCAGTACTTC.

This clonotype was picked up a small number of times. This may be a read error, as it is one base from a much larger clone. This rearrangement joins TRBV12-3 or TRBV12-4 to TRBJ2-7; maybe TRBD2 (6 bases). This CDR3 contains 15 residues. Trimming removed 2 bases from V and 7 bases from J, with 18 bases in between. The CDR3: CASSLRRGVLREQYF. Here the CDR3 DNA reads TGTGCCAGCAGTTTACGGCGGGGTGTATTGCGGGAGCAGTACTTC.

This clonotype was found many times. The V and J genes are TRBV2 and TRBJ2-7; D gene uncertain. The CDR3 runs to 16 residues. V lost 3 bases and J lost 4, with 19 bases in between. Germline loops: CDR1 SNHLY, CDR2 FYNNEI. CDR3: CASSDLEPTARYEQYF. CDR3 coding DNA: TGTGCCAGCAGTGATCTGGAACCTACGGCACGGTACGAGCAGTACTTC.

This clonotype was observed at least ten times. The chain carries TRBV28 and TRBJ2-1; TRBD2 aligns across 8 bases. Germline V gene data show CDR1 as MDHEN and CDR2 as SYDVKM. The CDR3 has 14 amino acids. This CDR3 is CATDGGASYNEQFF. The DNA for the CDR3 is TGTGCTACGGACGGGGGGGCGTCCTACAATGAGCAGTTCTTC.

This clonotype came up many times. The CDR3 nucleotides are TGTGCCAGCAGTCTTGACAGCCTAAGCTCCTATAATTCACCCCTCCACTTT. Amino acids: CASSLDSLSSYNSPLHF. The gene calls are TRBV6-1 and TRBJ1-6, with D perhaps matching TRBD1 (5 bases). V was shortened by 5 bases and J by 0 bases, with 14 bases between the two germline ends. Germline V gene sequence: CDR1 MNHNS, CDR2 SASEGT. The CDR3 sequence is 17 residues long.